Shown below are 30 T cell receptor beta chains from a single sample sequenced in a study of T cells expressing NK-cell markers. Each CDR3 protein gets one entry in TCRdb, which reprocessed the 5' RACE reads and gives no DNA. The repertoire table contains roughly 350,000 distinct CDR3 sequences. Sequencing was performed on blood T cells: a sorted CD56 or NKG2C T cell subset, CD4+ or CD8+ T cells, or bulk PBMC T cells (not recorded which). These receptors were taken from a man aged 18 to 70 in good health.

This chain connects TRBV20-1 to TRBJ2-7; TCRdb's D gene call, TRBD1, goes unchecked for lack of DNA. From germline, CDR1 is DFQATT and CDR2 SNEGSKA (reference sequence). The length of the CDR3 is 16 residues. The CDR3 loop reads CSARDPAGGSFGEQYF.

The rearrangement uses TRBV6-5 and TRBJ1-2; the TCRdb D gene call, TRBD1, has no DNA to confirm it. The CDR3 is made up of 12 amino acids. CDR1 and CDR2 (germline): MNHEY, SVGAGI. CDR3 in amino acids: CATKKGAGGYTF.

This chain joins TRBV3-1 and TRBJ2-3; the TCRdb call, TRBD1, lacks DNA for checking. The CDR3 length is 15 residues. CDR1 and CDR2 (germline): LGHDT, YNNKEL (reference sequence). The CDR3 spells CASSQNGRSFDTQYF.

This chain's CDR3 is CAISETMGQSYNEQFF. The chain recombines TRBV10-3 with TRBJ2-1; the TCRdb D gene call, TRBD1, has no DNA to confirm it. The CDR3 consists of 16 residues. Per the germline V gene, CDR1 is ENHRY and CDR2 is SYGVKD.

This chain links TRBV5-1 with TRBJ1-2; TCRdb lists TRBD1, though no DNA is available to test this call. The germline gives CDR1 SGHRS, CDR2 YFSETQ. This CDR3 is 14 amino acids long. The CDR3 reads CASSLARTGIGYTF.

The V gene is TRBV7-9, the J gene TRBJ2-5; TCRdb selects TRBD2, and the lack of DNA leaves this call unchecked. Germline V gives CDR1 SEHNR, CDR2 FQNEAQ (reference sequence). The length of the CDR3 is 13 residues. The CDR3 sequence: CASSLDSRRTQYF. The whole variable domain, filled in from reference TRBV7-9 and TRBJ2-5, reads DTGVSQNPRHKITKRGQNVTFRCDPISEHNRLYWYRQTLGQGPEFLTYFQNEAQLEKSRLLSDRFSAERPKGSFSTLEIQRTEQGDSAMYLCASSLDSRRTQYFGPGTRLLVL.

The genes are TRBV15 and TRBJ2-7; without DNA, the TCRdb call of TRBD2 cannot be checked. This CDR3 has 16 residues. Germline V gene data show CDR1 as LNHNV and CDR2 as YYDKDF (reference sequence). The CDR3 is CATSRRTSGASYEQYF. The variable domain in full, completed from reference TRBV15 and TRBJ2-7, reads DAMVIQNPRYQVTQFGKPVTLSCSQTLNHNVMYWYQQKSSQAPKLLFHYYDKDFNNEADTPDNFQSRRPNTSFCFLDIRSPGLGDTAMYLCATSRRTSGASYEQYFGPGTRLTVT.

J is TRBJ2-2 and V is TRBV2; TCRdb proposes TRBD2, but this gene call is untestable without DNA. This CDR3 region has 14 residues. CDR1 SNHLY and CDR2 FYNNEI come from the germline V gene. Here the CDR3 reads CASSEALAGGELFF.

The genes are TRBV5-6 and TRBJ1-1; the D call from TCRdb, TRBD1, cannot be confirmed without DNA. This CDR3 spans 15 amino acids. CDR1 and CDR2 (germline): SGHDT, YYEEEE. This chain's CDR3 is CASSLEPPRDTEAFF. Full variable domain (rest looked up from reference TRBV5-6 and TRBJ1-1): DAGVTQSPTHLIKTRGQQVTLRCSPKSGHDTVSWYQQALGQGPQFIFQYYEEEERQRGNFPDRFSGHQFPNYSSELNVNALLLGDSALYLCASSLEPPRDTEAFFGQGTRLTVV.

The chain links TRBV6-1 to TRBJ2-7; absent DNA, TCRdb's TRBD1 call cannot be checked. Germline values: CDR1 MNHNS, CDR2 SASEGT. The CDR3 length is 14 residues. The CDR3 loop reads CASSVRTGTYEQYF.

The rearrangement links TRBV12-5 to TRBJ2-3. The germline V gene encodes CDR1 LGHNT and CDR2 FRNRAP. This CDR3 spans 15 amino acids. CDR3 protein: CASGLVRTDTDTQYF. The whole variable domain, filled in from reference TRBV12-5 and TRBJ2-3, reads DARVTQTPRHKVTEMGQEVTMRCQPILGHNTVFWYRQTMMQGLELLAYFRNRAPLDDSGMPKDRFSAEMPDATLATLKIQPSEPRDSAVYFCASGLVRTDTDTQYFGPGTRLTVL.

This chain uses TRBV2 with TRBJ2-3; the TCRdb call, TRBD2, lacks DNA for checking. The CDR3 extends over 14 amino acids. In germline, CDR1 is SNHLY, CDR2 FYNNEI. The CDR3 sequence: CASRGLAGKGTQYF.

The rearrangement joins TRBV20-1 to TRBJ2-3. The V gene's germline CDR1 is DFQATT and CDR2 SNEGSKA (reference sequence). The CDR3 extends over 17 amino acids. The CDR3 protein is CSARDSTRNPSTDTQYF.

The chain recombines TRBV5-1 with TRBJ2-7; the TRBD1 assignment by TCRdb is unverifiable without DNA. The CDR3 is 15 residues long. The germline V gene encodes CDR1 SGHRS and CDR2 YFSETQ. CDR3 sequence reads: CASSLEGGSLYEQYF.

The chain couples TRBV20-1 to TRBJ1-2; there is no DNA to check the TCRdb D call of TRBD1. CDR1 is DFQATT, CDR2 SNEGSKA, per germline (reference sequence). The CDR3 totals 16 residues. The CDR3 loop reads CSARLWDRGSSYGYTF.

The chain recombines TRBV2 with TRBJ2-3; the TCRdb call, TRBD2, lacks DNA for checking. The CDR3 sequence is 15 residues long. The germline V gene has CDR1 SNHLY and CDR2 FYNNEI. The CDR3 sequence is CASSERLAGASAQYF.

This sequence joins TRBV20-1 and TRBJ1-5; TCRdb reports TRBD1, a call that lacks DNA to check it against. From germline, CDR1 is DFQATT and CDR2 SNEGSKA (reference sequence). There are 15 residues in the CDR3. CDR3 amino acids: CSAHSGQVVNQPQHF.

The chain employs TRBV20-1 and TRBJ1-6; TCRdb indicates TRBD1, and absent DNA this call remains unverified. The V gene's germline CDR1 is DFQATT and CDR2 SNEGSKA (reference sequence). This CDR3 is built from 16 residues. This CDR3 reads CSASPGQGRDNSPLHF.

This CDR3 reads CATSDRGHSNQPQHF. The V gene is TRBV24-1, the J gene TRBJ1-5; TCRdb designates TRBD1, a call that cannot be tested without DNA. This CDR3 comprises 15 residues. Germline V gene data show CDR1 as KGHDR and CDR2 as SFDVKD.

V and J are TRBV10-3 and TRBJ2-4; the TCRdb D gene call, TRBD2, has no DNA to confirm it. The germline V gene has CDR1 ENHRY and CDR2 SYGVKD. CDR3 length equals 16 residues. CDR3 protein: CAISSGLGRGQNIQYF.

The chain carries TRBV7-6 and TRBJ1-4. Per the germline V gene, CDR1 is SGHVS and CDR2 is FNYEAQ. The CDR3 contains 15 residues. The CDR3 loop reads CASSANIATNEKLFF.

V and J are TRBV28 and TRBJ2-5. Germline CDR1 MDHEN, CDR2 SYDVKM. CDR3 length equals 13 residues. The CDR3 sequence is CASSSPAQETQYF.

This chain connects TRBV2 to TRBJ2-1; there is no DNA to check the TCRdb D call of TRBD1. The CDR3 is 11 amino acids. Germline CDR1 and CDR2: SNHLY and FYNNEI. This chain's CDR3 is CASSYGADPFF.

V gene TRBV20-1 combines with J gene TRBJ2-1. Germline V gene data show CDR1 as DFQATT and CDR2 as SNEGSKA (reference sequence). The length of the CDR3 is 13 residues. The CDR3 loop is CSFRPAYYNEQFF.

The rearrangement links TRBV18 to TRBJ2-3; TCRdb names TRBD2, which stays unverified in the absence of DNA. Germline V lookup: CDR1 KGHSH, CDR2 LQKENI. The CDR3 is 19 residues long. CDR3 sequence reads: CASSPPRTSGGPHTDTQYF. The full variable domain, completed using reference TRBV18 and TRBJ2-3, is NAGVMQNPRHLVRRRGQEARLRCSPMKGHSHVYWYRQLPEEGLKFMVYLQKENIIDESGMPKERFSAEFPKEGPSILRIQQVVRGDSAAYFCASSPPRTSGGPHTDTQYFGPGTRLTVL.

The chain recombines TRBV24-1 with TRBJ2-4; as DNA is missing, the TRBD1 call by TCRdb cannot be tested. The CDR3 spans 13 residues. The germline V gene has CDR1 KGHDR and CDR2 SFDVKD. This CDR3 reads CATRQGRKNIQYF.

The chain is built from TRBV25-1 and TRBJ2-2; TCRdb indicates TRBD2, and absent DNA this call remains unverified. The CDR3 consists of 15 residues. The V gene's germline CDR1 is MGHDK and CDR2 SYGVNS. CDR3 amino acids: CASSEVGSTTGELFF.

The CDR3 here is CASSQDPTGVNTEAFF. The chain has TRBV3-1 and TRBJ1-1; TCRdb proposes TRBD1, but this gene call is untestable without DNA. CDR1 and CDR2 (germline): LGHDT, YNNKEL (reference sequence). The CDR3 sequence is 16 residues long.

This chain joins TRBV20-1 and TRBJ2-5. This CDR3 comprises 15 residues. The V gene's germline CDR1 is DFQATT and CDR2 SNEGSKA (reference sequence). The CDR3 region is CSARDWRQLQETQYF.

V gene TRBV20-1 combines with J gene TRBJ2-2; TCRdb outputs TRBD1, but without DNA this stays unchecked. This CDR3 is 15 amino acids long. Germline V gene sequence: CDR1 DFQATT, CDR2 SNEGSKA (reference sequence). CDR3 protein: CSAPGTGRKGGELFF.